These T cell receptor beta chains were read from a single sample in a study of T cell changes during pregnancy in multiple sclerosis. Using immunoSEQ multiplex PCR, the repertoire was profiled, and TCRdb retains in-frame clones only, with some absent. The table shows some 120,000 clones, with 80% to 95% occurring only once. Here the sequenced sample was peripheral blood, taken in the third trimester of pregnancy. Receptors were obtained from a female donor with multiple sclerosis, enrolled in a pregnancy study. Each CDR3 is given with its conserved first and last residue. The order of the fields is CDR3 DNA, CDR3 protein, V gene, clone size, J gene, D gene. The D gene is left open where the match is weak. Clone sizes are given selectively: once, few, many, or a class where the clone is expanded.

cdr3_nt: TGTGCCTGGAACCAGGGGGGAAGTGAAAAACTGTTTTTT
cdr3_aa: CAWNQGGSEKLFF
v_call: TRBV30
clone_size: few
j_call: TRBJ1-4
d_call: TRBD1

cdr3_nt: TGTGCCATCAGAAAAACCGGGACTAGCGGGGGGCGAGGCACAGATACGCAGTATTTT
cdr3_aa: CAIRKTGTSGGRGTDTQYF
v_call: TRBV10-3
clone_size: NA
j_call: TRBJ2-3
d_call: TRBD2

cdr3_nt: TGTGCCAGCAGCTCACCCCCCTTTGAGAACACCATATATTTT
cdr3_aa: CASSSPPFENTIYF
v_call: TRBV5-4
clone_size: NA
j_call: TRBJ1-3
d_call: NA

cdr3_nt: TGTGCCTGGATGGACAGGGGGCAGCAGGACGAGCAGTACTTC
cdr3_aa: CAWMDRGQQDEQYF
v_call: TRBV30
clone_size: NA
j_call: TRBJ2-7
d_call: TRBD1

cdr3_nt: TGTGCCAGCAGGGCACAGGGGGCAGCGGGAGAGCAGTACTTC
cdr3_aa: CASRAQGAAGEQYF
v_call: TRBV6-1
clone_size: NA
j_call: TRBJ2-7
d_call: TRBD1

cdr3_nt: TGTGCCAGCAGCGTAGCCGGGACAGGGGGAAGCTCCTATAATTCACCCCTCCACTTT
cdr3_aa: CASSVAGTGGSSYNSPLHF
v_call: TRBV9
clone_size: NA
j_call: TRBJ1-6
d_call: TRBD1

cdr3_nt: TGTGCCAGCAGTTACCATGTATCGGTGAACACTGAAGCTTTCTTT
cdr3_aa: CASSYHVSVNTEAFF
v_call: TRBV6-6
clone_size: NA
j_call: TRBJ1-1
d_call: NA

cdr3_nt: TGTGCCAGCAGTGAAGCAGGGGGGGTAAACTATGGCTACACCTTC
cdr3_aa: CASSEAGGVNYGYTF
v_call: TRBV6-1
clone_size: NA
j_call: TRBJ1-2
d_call: NA

cdr3_nt: TGTGCCAGCAGCTTATTCCAGGGGTACGAGCAGTACTTC
cdr3_aa: CASSLFQGYEQYF
v_call: TRBV7-7
clone_size: many
j_call: TRBJ2-7
d_call: NA

cdr3_nt: TGTGCCACCATCCAGGACAGGGGGAACACCGGGGAGCTGTTTTTT
cdr3_aa: CATIQDRGNTGELFF
v_call: TRBV15
clone_size: NA
j_call: TRBJ2-2
d_call: TRBD1

cdr3_nt: TGCGCCAGCAGCCATAAGGGGACTGAAGCTTTCTTT
cdr3_aa: CASSHKGTEAFF
v_call: TRBV4-1
clone_size: NA
j_call: TRBJ1-1
d_call: NA

cdr3_nt: TGTGCCAGCAGCGCGGGTCAGAGAGGGTCAAATTCGAATTCACCCCTCCACTTT
cdr3_aa: CASSAGQRGSNSNSPLHF
v_call: TRBV7-6
clone_size: NA
j_call: TRBJ1-6
d_call: NA

cdr3_nt: TGTGCCAGTAGTACAAACAGACAAGAGACCCAGTACTTC
cdr3_aa: CASSTNRQETQYF
v_call: TRBV19
clone_size: NA
j_call: TRBJ2-5
d_call: NA